This TCR beta chain was sequenced for a study of OX40 agonist ivuxolimab in advanced cancers. Using immunoSEQ multiplex PCR, the repertoire was profiled, and TCRdb retains in-frame clones only, with some absent. The sample lists about 39,000 clones; approximately 75% were seen once. Systemic immunosuppression or autoimmune disease history was grounds to exclude patients. Trimming left V 4 bases short and J 3 bases short, with 15 bases between. The CDR3 sequence is 14 residues long. Germline CDR1 is SQVTM and CDR2 is ANQGSEA. The chain employs TRBV29-1 and TRBJ1-1; D ambiguous. The input for sequencing was CD4+ or CD8+ T cells sorted from blood, taken in a trial of the OX40 agonist ivuxolimab. The clonotype originates from an adult with an advanced solid tumor such as melanoma, head and neck, liver or kidney cancer. The CDR3 here is CSVGWSGSDTEAFF. CDR3 DNA: TGCAGCGTTGGGTGGTCGGGGAGCGACACTGAAGCTTTCTTT.